Judged by frequency, the clone carrying this T cell receptor (beta chain) is medium-sized. The antigen remains unidentified. These data belong to a study of T cell clusters in autoimmune cytopenias. At the level of the study: A median of about 54,000 TRB reads per sample yielded a median around 2,500 distinct clonotypes.

Study conclusions and caveats: The T cell clusters were defined only in silico, without experimental functional validation. Clustering suggested that physiological T cell clusters were missing in primary autoimmune cytopenia patients. TRB repertoire shifts in secondary cytopenia and chronic lymphocytic leukemia mostly reflected lymphoma, not autoimmunity.

Each sample's input was around 250 ng genomic DNA, about 38,000 genome equivalents. The CDR3 is 17 residues long. Germline V gene data show CDR1 as LNHDA and CDR2 as SQIVND (reference sequence). One tube held mixed TRB-A and TRB-B primer pools for touch-down PCR. TCRdb reprocessed the multiplex PCR reads, with one entry per CDR3 protein and no DNA. Recorded here are about 2,800 distinct CDR3 sequences; the top ten clones represent 11%. The TCR originated in a human donor with an autoimmune cytopenia or autoimmune hepatitis (not recorded which). J is TRBJ2-1 and V is TRBV19; the TCRdb call, TRBD2, lacks DNA for checking. Sequences were obtained from peripheral blood. The chain's CDR3 is CASSRTSGASSYNEQFF.